This T cell receptor beta chain was documented in a study of cytomegalovirus exposure and HLA in healthy donors. Broader study findings: Later analysis associated a missense DCLRE1C variant with TCR beta V- and J-gene trimming. TRBV6-2, TRBV6-3 and some other V segments were unresolvable in 87-base-pair reads.

The CDR3 has 13 residues. Trimming cost V 3 bases and J 5 bases, with 11 bases left between them. The germline V gene encodes CDR1 SGDLS and CDR2 YYNGEE. The PCR was carried out with 60 Vbeta primers and 13 Jbeta primers. TCRdb's table, derived via immunoSEQ multiplex PCR, lists solely in-frame clones and lacks some. Among 100,000 to 150,000 clones listed, approximately 78% were seen once. Points on this clone: Its target is unknown.

The TCR sequence derives from a woman in her twenties or thirties in good health and CMV-seronegative. The sequenced material came from PBMCs. The chain has TRBV9 and TRBJ1-2; D not certain. This chain's CDR3 is CASSELEGYGYTF. The CDR3 DNA reads TGTGCCAGCAGCGAACTGGAGGGTTATGGCTACACCTTC. Supplemented by reference TRBV9 and TRBJ1-2, the full variable domain reads DSGVTQTPKHLITATGQRVTLRCSPRSGDLSVYWYQQSLDQGLQFLIQYYNGEERAKGNILERFSAQQFPDLHSELNLSSLELGDSALYFCASSELEGYGYTFGSGTRLTVV.